The 26 T cell receptor beta chains below were found in one sample sequenced in a study of blood T cell repertoires in COVID-19. TCRdb keeps only in-frame clones here, not all; method: immunoSEQ multiplex PCR. The sample lists some 190,000 clones; 84% were seen once. Sequencing was carried out using peripheral blood. These receptors all come from a woman aged 80 or older with COVID-19, enrolled during active disease.

The J gene is TRBJ2-3, the V gene TRBV6-2 or TRBV6-3; D unclear. Trimming stripped 0 bases from V and 1 base from J, with 2 bases between. Germline CDR1 is MNHEY and CDR2 is SVGEGT. CDR3 size: 13 residues. CDR3 sequence: CASSYSGTDTQYF. As DNA, the CDR3 is TGTGCCAGCAGTTACTCCGGCACAGATACGCAGTATTTT.

V usage is TRBV5-1 and J usage is TRBJ2-6; D is ambiguous. With 1 base removed from V and 0 bases from J, the gap between germline ends came to 8 bases. The CDR3 is 16 residues long. The germline gives CDR1 SGHRS, CDR2 YFSETQ. CDR3 DNA sequence: TGCGCCAGCAGCTTGCGGCGGTCCTCTGGGGCCAACGTCCTGACTTTC. It is translated as CASSLRRSSGANVLTF.

CDR3 bases: TGTGCCAGCAGCATCAGGGGGACCCAGTACTTC. Translated, it gives CASSIRGTQYF. The chain links TRBV5-8 to TRBJ2-5; possibly TRBD1 for D (6 bases). Deletions cut 4 bases from V and 7 bases from J, with 8 bases between. The CDR3 totals 11 residues. Germline V gene lookup returns CDR1 SGHTS and CDR2 YDEGEE.

This rearrangement joins TRBV5-1 to TRBJ1-1; 7 positions agree with TRBD1. This CDR3 has 15 residues. Looked up from germline, CDR1 is SGHRS and CDR2 is YFSETQ. The ends lost 0 bases at V and 0 bases at J; junction bases unmatched: 2. The CDR3 region is CASSLAGQLNTEAFF. The CDR3 DNA follows: TGCGCCAGCAGCTTGGCGGGACAGTTGAACACTGAAGCTTTCTTT. Drawing the rest from reference TRBV5-1 and TRBJ1-1, the complete variable domain is KAGVTQTPRYLIKTRGQQVTLSCSPISGHRSVSWYQQTPGQGLQFLFEYFSETQRNKGNFPGRFSGRQFSNSRSEMNVSTLELGDSALYLCASSLAGQLNTEAFFGQGTRLTVV.

The gene calls are TRBV4-2 and TRBJ2-1; D ambiguous. This CDR3 is built from 14 residues. CDR1 LGHNA and CDR2 YNFKEQ come from the germline V gene. Trimming took 4 bases from V and 6 from J, leaving 13 bases between them. The CDR3 DNA sequence: TGTGCCAGCAGCCCCAGGCCTCCCGGCAATGAGCAGTTCTTC. As protein: CASSPRPPGNEQFF.

The gene calls are TRBV19 and TRBJ1-4; 9 bases line up with TRBD1. The CDR3 consists of 15 residues. Germline V gives CDR1 LNHDA, CDR2 SQIVND (reference sequence). V lost 10 bases and J lost 0; bases outside the gene matches: 6. The CDR3 nucleotides are TGTGCCACCTGGACAGGGGATTCAACTAATGAAAAACTGTTTTTT. Its protein is CATWTGDSTNEKLFF.

CDR3 bases: TGCGCCAGCAGCCAAGAAAAGAGGCGAGAAGGCCGGGAGCTGTTTTTT. Translated, it gives CASSQEKRREGRELFF. J is TRBJ2-2 and V is TRBV4-1; D not resolved. Germline CDR1 and CDR2: MGHRA and YSYEKL. The CDR3 sequence is 16 residues long. Trimming took 0 bases from V and 9 from J, leaving 17 bases between them.

The CDR3 DNA reads TGTGCCAGCAGCATACCACAGGGCATGAACACTGAAGCTTTCTTT. Translating gives CASSIPQGMNTEAFF. This chain uses TRBV5-6 with TRBJ1-1; possibly TRBD1 for D (6 bases). Germline values: CDR1 SGHDT, CDR2 YYEEEE. V lost 4 bases to trimming and J lost 0 bases, with 13 bases between them. The CDR3 runs 15 residues.

The V gene is TRBV5-1, the J gene TRBJ2-5, with D possibly matching TRBD1 (7 bases). V was shortened by 7 bases and J by 3 bases, with 13 bases between the two germline ends. This CDR3 has 13 residues. Germline V CDR1 and CDR2: SGHRS, YFSETQ. CDR3 in DNA: TGCGCCAGCCGCGCGGGGACAGAAGAGACCCAGTACTTC. Translation gives CASRAGTEETQYF.

This clone has only one observation. The genes are TRBV19 and TRBJ1-6; TRBD1 agrees at 7 bases. Germline values: CDR1 LNHDA, CDR2 SQIVND (reference sequence). The V and J ends lost 4 bases and 6 bases, in that order; junction bases with no gene match: 6. The CDR3 spans 15 residues. The CDR3 DNA sequence: TGTGCCAGTAGTACTACAGGGGAACCTAATTCACCCCTCCACTTT. It specifies CASSTTGEPNSPLHF.

The genes are TRBV28 and TRBJ2-1, with a tentative D call TRBD2 (7 bases). The CDR3 runs 14 residues. Trimming left V 8 bases short and J 6 bases short, with 17 bases between. Germline assignment: CDR1 MDHEN and CDR2 SYDVKM. CDR3 DNA: TGTGCCAGCTCAGCTCCCGGGGGGCGCAATGAGCAGTTCTTC. Its protein is CASSAPGGRNEQFF. Combining the CDR3 with reference TRBV28 and TRBJ2-1 gives the whole variable domain DVKVTQSSRYLVKRTGEKVFLECVQDMDHENMFWYRQDPGLGLRLIYFSYDVKMKEKGDIPEGYSVSREKKERFSLILESASTNQTSMYLCASSAPGGRNEQFFGPGTRLTVL.

This clone showed up just a few times. J is TRBJ2-1 and V is TRBV12-2; the table's D gene call, TRBD2, was not cross checked with the DNA. TRBV12-2 is labeled a pseudogene. The CDR3 runs to 11 residues. In nucleotides, the CDR3 is TGTGCAAGTCGCTTAGTACCCCTCCGCGTCTTC. Amino acids: CASRLVPLRVF.

CDR3 nucleotide sequence: TGCGCCAGCATGCGAGCGGTGAACACTGAAGCTTTCTTT. It translates to CASMRAVNTEAFF. The chain uses TRBV5-1 and TRBJ1-1, with unresolved D. The CDR3 spans 13 residues. V lost 6 bases and J 0 bases, leaving 9 bases between the germline ends. Germline CDR1 and CDR2: SGHRS and YFSETQ.

The V and J genes are TRBV2 and TRBJ2-2, with TRBD2 matching over 13 bases. This CDR3 is built from 20 residues. CDR1 and CDR2 (germline): SNHLY, FYNNEI. V gave up 2 bases and J gave up 2 bases; unmatched junction bases: 11. The CDR3 sequence is CASSEPGLAGPGPNTGELFF. DNA of the CDR3: TGTGCCAGCAGTGAACCGGGACTAGCGGGGCCGGGCCCAAACACCGGGGAGCTGTTTTTT. The full variable domain, its missing parts supplied by reference TRBV2 and TRBJ2-2, is EPEVTQTPSHQVTQMGQEVILRCVPISNHLYFYWYRQILGQKVEFLVSFYNNEISEKSEIFDDQFSVERPDGSNFTLKIRSTKLEDSAMYFCASSEPGLAGPGPNTGELFFGEGSRLTVL.

The CDR3 is CASRTDPYEQYF. The CDR3 coding sequence is TGTGCCAGCAGGACAGACCCCTACGAGCAGTACTTC. The V gene is TRBV2, the J gene TRBJ2-7; TRBD1 is a possible D gene (5 bases). The V and J ends lost 6 bases and 2 bases respectively, with 8 bases between them. The CDR3 has 12 amino acids. Germline-derived CDR1 and CDR2 are SNHLY and FYNNEI.

The V call is TRBV5-6, the J call TRBJ1-1, with D possibly being TRBD1 (5 bases). This CDR3 spans 14 amino acids. Germline CDR1 reads SGHDT; CDR2 reads YYEEEE. V shed 3 bases and J shed 2 bases, with 11 bases lying between them. The CDR3 sequence is CASSWGLENTEAFF. The CDR3 DNA is TGTGCCAGCAGCTGGGGACTCGAAAACACTGAAGCTTTCTTT.

Worth noting for this clone: The junction differs from germline at one of its ends, possibly a read error. This sequence joins TRBV7-7 and TRBJ2-1; TRBD2 matches 7 bases. CDR1 is SSHAT and CDR2 is FNYEAQ in the germline V gene (reference sequence). The CDR3 is 15 residues long. The CDR3 DNA is TGTGCTAGCAGCCGAGGAGTGGGAGGGCCCGGTGAGCAGTTCTTC. As protein: CASSRGVGGPGEQFF.

This clone was picked up a small number of times. V and J are TRBV7-2 and TRBJ2-7, with 9 bases that match TRBD1. Germline CDR1 is SGHTA and CDR2 is FQGNSA. With V trimmed by 1 base and J by 4 bases, 11 bases remained unmatched. The CDR3 runs to 17 residues. CDR3 sequence reads: CASSLGPPGQGVYEQYF. The CDR3 nucleotides read TGTGCCAGCAGCTTAGGACCGCCGGGACAGGGAGTTTACGAGCAGTACTTC.

The chain uses TRBV24-1 and TRBJ2-2; possibly TRBD2 for D (6 bases). Trimming shortened V by 9 bases and J by 2 bases, and 12 bases separated the two germline ends. The V gene's germline CDR1 is KGHDR and CDR2 SFDVKD. This CDR3 comprises 14 residues. CDR3 in amino acids: CATRPSVNTGELFF. DNA of the CDR3: TGTGCCACCCGGCCTAGCGTCAACACCGGGGAGCTGTTTTTT.

The V call is TRBV19, the J call TRBJ1-6; D is uncertain. This CDR3 is 15 amino acids long. V was pared by 4 bases and J by 9 bases, with 16 bases between. Germline CDR1 is LNHDA and CDR2 is SQIVND (reference sequence). CDR3 amino acids: CASSKGDRLGSPLHF. The CDR3 bases are TGTGCCAGTAGTAAAGGAGACCGACTTGGTTCACCCCTCCACTTT.

CDR3 bases: TGTGCCAGCAGCTATACAGGGGGCGAAGCTTTCTTT. This encodes CASSYTGGEAFF. The chain recombines TRBV12-3 or TRBV12-4 with TRBJ1-1, with TRBD1 matching over 9 bases. This CDR3 comprises 12 residues. With 6 bases clipped from V and 8 bases from J, the junction kept 4 bases outside the gene matches.

The chain combines TRBV9 with TRBJ2-5; D unclear. With 3 bases removed from V and 5 bases from J, the gap between germline ends came to 8 bases. There are 12 residues in the CDR3. Germline V gene data show CDR1 as SGDLS and CDR2 as YYNGEE. The DNA for the CDR3 is TGTGCCAGCAGCGGCTTTGCGGAGACCCAGTACTTC. Its translation is CASSGFAETQYF.

The chain employs TRBV5-1 and TRBJ2-3; TRBD2 might be the D (6 bases). This CDR3 is 15 amino acids long. Trimming stripped 2 bases from V and 2 bases from J, with 12 bases between. Germline V CDR1 and CDR2: SGHRS, YFSETQ. CDR3 residues: CASSFGGSSTDTQYF. CDR3 in DNA: TGCGCCAGCAGCTTTGGGGGGTCCTCCACAGATACGCAGTATTTT.

This rearrangement joins TRBV6-5 to TRBJ2-1, with 10 bases aligning to TRBD1. The germline V gene has CDR1 MNHEY and CDR2 SVGAGI. The V segment lost 6 bases and the J segment 1 base; nucleotides outside the gene matches: 3. The length of the CDR3 is 15 residues. CDR3 DNA: TGTGCCAGCAGGGCGGGACAGGGGTCCTACAATGAGCAGTTCTTC. This gives the protein CASRAGQGSYNEQFF.

Judged by abundance, this clone is medium-sized (0.01 to 0.1%). This rearrangement joins TRBV3-1 (or the pseudogene TRBV3-2) to TRBJ1-2; D is perhaps TRBD1 (6 bases). V dropped 4 bases and J dropped 4 bases, with 13 bases sitting between them. CDR1 is LGHDT and CDR2 is YNNKEL in the germline V gene (reference sequence). The length of the CDR3 is 14 residues. The CDR3 loop reads CASSPEGGGYGYTF. The CDR3 DNA reads TGTGCCAGCAGCCCGGAAGGGGGTGGCTATGGCTACACCTTC.

The chain has TRBV27 and TRBJ2-5; 9 nucleotides align to TRBD2. The CDR3 runs to 16 residues. CDR1 and CDR2 from the germline V gene are MNHEY and SMNVEV (reference sequence). Losses at the gene ends were 1 base for V and 3 bases for J; bases not matched to a gene: 6. The CDR3 is CASSLFWAGGEETQYF. CDR3 coding DNA: TGTGCCAGCAGTTTATTTTGGGCGGGAGGGGAAGAGACCCAGTACTTC.